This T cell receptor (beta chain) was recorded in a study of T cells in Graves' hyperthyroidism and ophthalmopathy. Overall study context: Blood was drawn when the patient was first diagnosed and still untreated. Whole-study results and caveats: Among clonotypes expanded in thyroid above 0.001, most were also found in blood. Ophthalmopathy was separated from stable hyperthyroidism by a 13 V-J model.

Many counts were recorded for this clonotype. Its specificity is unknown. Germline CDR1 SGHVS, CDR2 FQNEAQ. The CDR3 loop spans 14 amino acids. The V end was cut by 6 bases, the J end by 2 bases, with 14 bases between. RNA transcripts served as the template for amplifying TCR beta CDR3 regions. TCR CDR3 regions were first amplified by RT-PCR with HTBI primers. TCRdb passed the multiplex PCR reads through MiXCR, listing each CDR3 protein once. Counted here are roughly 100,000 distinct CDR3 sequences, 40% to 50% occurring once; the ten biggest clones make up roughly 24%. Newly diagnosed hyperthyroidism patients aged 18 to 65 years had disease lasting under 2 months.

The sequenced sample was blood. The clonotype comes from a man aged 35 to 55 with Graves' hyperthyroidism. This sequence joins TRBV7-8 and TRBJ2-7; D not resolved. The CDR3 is CASRPDIFPYEQYF. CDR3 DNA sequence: TGTGCCAGCAGACCAGACATTTTTCCCTACGAGCAGTACTTC.